This is a list of T cell receptor beta chains from one sample in a study of cytomegalovirus exposure and HLA in healthy donors. Sequencing was performed with immunoSEQ multiplex PCR; in TCRdb, only in-frame clones are kept and a portion is missing. This sample carries some 110,000 clones, under 70% of them seen once, and the ten largest clones take 1.5%. The sample comprised PBMCs. Receptor source: a man aged 18 to 30 in good health and CMV-seronegative. CDR3s include the opening cysteine and the closing phenylalanine or tryptophan. A D gene is named only where the DNA matches it firmly. Rows give clone size only sometimes, using once, few, many, or a class for an expanded clone.

DNA | CDR3 | J | size | D | V
TGCGCCAGCAGGGATAGAGCGGGAGGGAGCACAGATACGCAGTATTTT | CASRDRAGGSTDTQYF | TRBJ2-3 | NA | TRBD2 | TRBV10-2
TGTGCCAGCAGGCGGCCGGGAGCAGGCGAGCAGTACTTC | CASRRPGAGEQYF | TRBJ2-7 | NA | NA | TRBV2
TGTGCTAGTAGTTCAATCGGCAGGGGAAGAACCGGGGAGCTGTTTTTT | CASSSIGRGRTGELFF | TRBJ2-2 | once | NA | TRBV12-5
TGTGCCACCAGCAGATTTCTGGCGGGGAATAACAATGAGCAGTTCTTC | CATSRFLAGNNNEQFF | TRBJ2-1 | NA | NA | TRBV15
TGTGCCAGCAGCTTGACAGCCTACGAGCAGTACTTC | CASSLTAYEQYF | TRBJ2-7 | NA | NA | TRBV7-9
TGCGCCAGCAGCCGGGGAGGGAACACTGAAGCTTTCTTT | CASSRGGNTEAFF | TRBJ1-1 | NA | NA | TRBV5-1
TGTGCCAGTAGGAGGTCGTTGAGTGGCTACACCTTC | CASRRSLSGYTF | TRBJ1-2 | few | NA | TRBV19
TGTGCCAGCATCAGGGGTAATGAAAAACTGTTTTTT | CASIRGNEKLFF | TRBJ1-4 | few | NA | TRBV21-1
TGCGCCAGCAGCCCCCAGGTTCAGGCTGAAGCTTTCTTT | CASSPQVQAEAFF | TRBJ1-1 | few | NA | TRBV5-1
TGTGCCAGCAGCTTAGGACTAGCGTACAATGAGCAGTTCTTC | CASSLGLAYNEQFF | TRBJ2-1 | NA | TRBD2 | TRBV7-6
TGTGCCAGCAGTGAAGAATGGGGACTGGAGTACACTGAAGCTTTCTTT | CASSEEWGLEYTEAFF | TRBJ1-1 | NA | NA | TRBV6-1
TGTGCCAGCAGTCCCCGACTAGCGAGTTACGAGACCCAGTACTTC | CASSPRLASYETQYF | TRBJ2-5 | few | TRBD2 | TRBV28
TGTGCCAGCGTAGACTCGACAGGGGGTTATGAAAAACTGTTTTTT | CASVDSTGGYEKLFF | TRBJ1-4 | NA | TRBD1 | TRBV7-9
TGTGCCAGCTCACCTGAGGGGAGGGACAATCAGCCCCAGCATTTT | CASSPEGRDNQPQHF | TRBJ1-5 | NA | NA | TRBV18
TGTGCCAGCAGCCGGCTCGGGGTGGGGAGCAATCAGCCCCAGCATTTT | CASSRLGVGSNQPQHF | TRBJ1-5 | few | NA | TRBV27
TGTGCCTGGAGAGGGGAGGGAAATTCACCCCTCCACTTT | CAWRGEGNSPLHF | TRBJ1-6 | few | NA | TRBV30
TGCGCCAGCAGCCAAGTGGGCGGGGGGGCCCACAATGAGCAGTTCTTC | CASSQVGGGAHNEQFF | TRBJ2-1 | NA | TRBD2 | TRBV4-1
TGTGCCAGCAGCGGGGCCAGCGGACCAGATACGCAGTATTTT | CASSGASGPDTQYF | TRBJ2-3 | NA | NA | TRBV9
TGTGCCAGTAGTAAGGAAACTATATCTGGGGCCAACGTCCTGCCTTTC | CASSKETISGANVLPF | TRBJ2-6 | NA | NA | TRBV19
TGTGCCAGCAGCTTGGCACCCTCGCGGTTCTTC | CASSLAPSRFF | TRBJ2-1 | NA | NA | TRBV5-8
TGCAGCGTCACGGGACAGGCGTGTGAAGCTTTCTTT | CSVTGQACEAFF | TRBJ1-1 | NA | TRBD1 | TRBV29-1
TGTGCCAGCAGCTCCTTTATCGAACTAGCGGGAACAGGCGGGACCCAGTACTTC | CASSSFIELAGTGGTQYF | TRBJ2-5 | NA | TRBD2 | TRBV7-9